This T cell receptor (beta chain) derives from a study of shared T cell receptors in the human thymus. Sequencing was performed with immunoSEQ multiplex PCR; in TCRdb, only in-frame clones are kept and a portion is missing. Here the sample spans fewer than 700,000 clones, more than 75% being singletons. Another study also made use of these data, one on human thymus T cells. That paper notes: Serving as donors were healthy Finnish infants, each of whom was having open corrective surgery for congenital heart defects. Thymus pieces cut out during corrective heart surgery were the tissue that was used. There appeared to be biased usage of V and J genes in thymic and blood repertoires. Highly overlapping thymic repertoires among unrelated individuals were reported in related research.

The sample taken for sequencing was thymocytes. This clonotype was obtained from a boy younger than two with a congenital heart defect.

The CDR3 region has the DNA TGCGCCAGCTTGGTGGGAGGGCGACCCACAGATACGCAGTATTTT. Translating it yields CASLVGGRPTDTQYF. The genes are TRBV23-1 and TRBJ2-3, with 7 bases fitting TRBD2. TRBV23-1 is an open reading frame whose function is uncertain. CDR3 size: 15 residues. J lost 2 bases, V lost 8 bases, and 10 bases had no gene match.